This T cell receptor beta chain emerged from a study of STAT5B mutations in CD4+ large granular lymphocyte leukemia. Study information: Healthy donors showed HLA-associated enrichment of the CDR3 'QG' motif. Study results and limitations: Higher CD4+ than CD8+ T-LGLL clonality might reflect small sample size. Top patient clones used TRBV06 genes more often: 8/27 versus 2/35 in controls. No patients shared main leukemic clonotypes, though around 27% appeared at low frequency elsewhere.

Of note for this clone: Antigen: not known.

Germline loops: CDR1 MGHDK, CDR2 SYGVNS. CDR3 length equals 14 residues. Trimming pared 4 bases from V and 9 bases from J, leaving 13 bases between. Clones were sequenced by immunoSEQ multiplex PCR, and TCRdb holds only the in-frame ones, with some missing. Of about 30,000 clones listed, under 85% are singletons. The sequencing sample was made of CD4+ T cells from blood buffy coats. The chain couples TRBV25-1 to TRBJ1-6; D gene uncertain. This receptor was taken from a human donor in good health. The CDR3 here is CASSVHSPGSPLHF. The CDR3 DNA reads as TGTGCCAGCAGTGTACATAGCCCGGGTTCACCCCTCCACTTT.